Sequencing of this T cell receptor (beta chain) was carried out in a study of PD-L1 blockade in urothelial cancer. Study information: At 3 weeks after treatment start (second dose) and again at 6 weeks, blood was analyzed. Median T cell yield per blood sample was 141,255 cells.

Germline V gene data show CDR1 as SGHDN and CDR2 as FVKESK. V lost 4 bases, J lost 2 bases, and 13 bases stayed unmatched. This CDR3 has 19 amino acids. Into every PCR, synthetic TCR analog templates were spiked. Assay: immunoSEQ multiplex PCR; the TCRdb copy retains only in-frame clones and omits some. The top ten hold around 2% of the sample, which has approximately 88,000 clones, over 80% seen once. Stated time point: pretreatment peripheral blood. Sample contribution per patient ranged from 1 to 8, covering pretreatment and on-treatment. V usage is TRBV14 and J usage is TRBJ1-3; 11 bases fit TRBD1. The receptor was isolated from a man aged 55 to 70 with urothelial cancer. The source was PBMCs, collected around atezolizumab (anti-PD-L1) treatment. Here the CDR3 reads CASSPHMGQGVFTGNTIYF. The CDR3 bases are TGTGCCAGCAGCCCCCACATGGGACAGGGGGTGTTCACTGGAAACACCATATATTTT.